This T cell receptor beta chain was found in a study of blood T cell repertoires in COVID-19. Study details: The study drew acute and convalescent COVID-19 samples from the United States, Italy and Spain. Sources were T cells, B-cell-depleted T cells, or PBMCs; the material itself was cDNA or gDNA.

Per the original methods: Estimates of nucleated cell counts were drawn from the amplification of reference gene primers. TCRdb's copy holds only in-frame clones and misses some; the assay was immunoSEQ multiplex PCR. That table gives V, J and clone size, and the DNA gave D and trimming. The repertoire holds 250,000 or so clones, with approximately 86% as singletons. The sequence was collected from a middle-aged man with active or convalescent COVID-19. The specimen was peripheral blood.

CDR3 residues: CASSSDRVGEQYF. The CDR3, as DNA: TGTGCCAGCAGCTCGGACAGGGTTGGCGAGCAGTACTTC. This chain links TRBV5-6 with TRBJ2-7, with 8 nucleotides matching TRBD1. The CDR3 is 13 amino acids. V lost 3 bases, J lost 6 bases, and 5 bases stayed unmatched. Germline CDR1 SGHDT, CDR2 YYEEEE.